This TCR beta chain was observed in a study of blood T cell repertoires in COVID-19. Background on the study: Sample material is recorded as cDNA or gDNA derived from T cells, B-cell-depleted T cells, or PBMCs.

Profiling relied on immunoSEQ multiplex PCR, and the TCRdb table lists in-frame clones only, not all of them. The table has hundreds of thousands of clones, 82% seen once. Participants' reported clinical history set cohort assignment. A PCR-confirmed or clinician-diagnosed COVID-19 case had contacted exposed participants within 2 weeks of entry. The germline CDR1 and CDR2 sequences are MNHEY and SVGAGI. The J segment lost 1 base and the V segment lost 5 bases, leaving 4 bases of the junction unmatched. The CDR3 is 15 amino acids. Sequenced: PBMCs or T cells enriched from blood (not recorded which). The V call is TRBV6-5, the J call TRBJ1-1, with 10 bases matching TRBD1. The receptor was isolated from a man between 35 and 55 years old who had been exposed to COVID-19. CDR3 DNA: TGTGCCAGCAGTATGGGACAGGGGACGAACACTGAAGCTTTCTTT. Its protein product is CASSMGQGTNTEAFF.